The clone carrying this TCR beta chain showed up many times. Its specificity is not known. In TCRdb, the RT-PCR reads were re-called with MiXCR into one record per CDR3 protein. Of about 300,000 distinct CDR3 sequences in the sample, 20% to 25% were seen once. This entry comes from a study of response to subunit inactivated influenza vaccine. Study results and limitations: There was a suggestion from the authors that each seasonal influenza vaccination recruits few new T cells.

This CDR3 region has 14 residues. Losses at the gene ends were 8 bases for V and 3 bases for J; bases not matched to a gene: 8. Germline loops: CDR1 SQVTM, CDR2 ANQGSEA. The rearrangement links TRBV29-1 to TRBJ2-3; 10 bases match TRBD1. The material sequenced was PBMCs from blood, taken about 20 months after vaccination. The TCR comes from a man aged 45 to 75 who received an inactivated influenza vaccine. The CDR3 here is CSTSTGGGTDTQYF. The DNA for the CDR3 is TGCAGCACCTCGACAGGGGGCGGGACAGATACGCAGTATTTT.